This T cell receptor beta chain was documented in a study of shared clonotypes between healthy human individuals. The study drew all its donors from Caucasian adults living in Nashville, Tennessee. Sequenced by immunoSEQ multiplex PCR; TCRdb stores in-frame clones only, minus some. The table lists 1.5 million to 1.9 million clones, around 98% of them singletons. The material sequenced was naive CD4+ T cells sorted from blood. Subset reported: CD45RA+ positively selected. The sequence derives from a man aged 25-45 years in good health.

DNA of the CDR3: TGTGCCAGCACCTCTAGCGGGAGAGTCCCCGGGGAGCTGTTTTTT. This translates into CASTSSGRVPGELFF. The chain links TRBV7-9 to TRBJ2-2; TRBD2 agrees at 10 bases. Per germline, CDR1 SEHNR and CDR2 FQNEAQ (reference sequence). With V trimmed by 7 bases and J by 6 bases, 8 bases remained unmatched. This CDR3 region has 15 residues.